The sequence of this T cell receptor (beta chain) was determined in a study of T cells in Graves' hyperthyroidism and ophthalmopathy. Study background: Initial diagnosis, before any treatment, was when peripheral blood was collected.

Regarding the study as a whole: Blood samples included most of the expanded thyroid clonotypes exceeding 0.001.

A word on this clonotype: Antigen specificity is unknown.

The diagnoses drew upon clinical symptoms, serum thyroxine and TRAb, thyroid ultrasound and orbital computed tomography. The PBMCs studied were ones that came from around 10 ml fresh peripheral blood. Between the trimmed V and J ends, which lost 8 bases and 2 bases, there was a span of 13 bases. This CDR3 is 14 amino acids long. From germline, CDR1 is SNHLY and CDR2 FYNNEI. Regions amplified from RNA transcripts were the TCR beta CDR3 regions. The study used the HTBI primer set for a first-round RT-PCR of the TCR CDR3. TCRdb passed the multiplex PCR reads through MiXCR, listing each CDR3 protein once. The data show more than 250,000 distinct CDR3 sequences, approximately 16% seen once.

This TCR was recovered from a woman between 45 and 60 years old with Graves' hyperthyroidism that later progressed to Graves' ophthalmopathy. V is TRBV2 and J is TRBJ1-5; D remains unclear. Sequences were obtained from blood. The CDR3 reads CASSSQSGNQPQHF. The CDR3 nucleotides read TGTGCCAGCTCTTCACAATCCGGCAATCAGCCCCAGCATTTT.